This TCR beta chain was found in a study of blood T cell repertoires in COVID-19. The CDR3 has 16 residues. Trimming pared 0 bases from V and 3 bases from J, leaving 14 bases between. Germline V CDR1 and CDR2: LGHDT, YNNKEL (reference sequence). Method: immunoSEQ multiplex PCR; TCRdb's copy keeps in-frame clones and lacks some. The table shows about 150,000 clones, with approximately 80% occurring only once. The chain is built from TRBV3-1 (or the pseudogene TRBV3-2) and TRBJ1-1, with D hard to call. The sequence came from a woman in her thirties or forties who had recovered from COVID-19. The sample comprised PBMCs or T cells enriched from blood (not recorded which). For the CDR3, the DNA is TGTGCCAGCAGCCAAGATTCCTGGGAGAAGCACACTGAAGCTTTCTTT. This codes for CASSQDSWEKHTEAFF.